A single sample gave rise to the 17 T cell receptor beta chains below, sequenced in a study of graft-versus-host responses after intestinal transplantation. Their specific antigens are unknown. The assay was immunoSEQ multiplex PCR, and TCRdb's table has in-frame clones only and misses some. Of some 100,000 clones in the sample, roughly 92% were seen once. The sample consisted of unstimulated CD8+ T cells sorted from spleen or lymph node cells, taken before transplant. These receptors came from a human donor who was the organ donor for an intestinal transplant.

The chain uses TRBV29-1 and TRBJ1-3, with D possibly matching TRBD1 (5 bases). The V end was cut by 4 bases, the J end by 1 base, with 20 bases between. The germline gives CDR1 SQVTM, CDR2 ANQGSEA. There are 17 residues in the CDR3. Here the CDR3 reads CSVVSTMTEQSGNTIYF. The CDR3 nucleotides are TGCAGCGTTGTATCGACAATGACAGAGCAATCTGGAAACACCATATATTTT.

The sample holds a few counts of this clone. The CDR3 region has the DNA TGTGCCACCGTCGACAGGGGTGAATCACCCCTCCACTTT. Its protein product is CATVDRGESPLHF. The V and J genes are TRBV15 and TRBJ1-6; 8 nucleotides line up with TRBD1. V shed 8 bases, J shed 10 bases, and the junction held 7 bases outside the gene matches. This CDR3 region has 13 residues. CDR1 is LNHNV and CDR2 is YYDKDF in the germline V gene (reference sequence).

This chain's CDR3 is CASSVAGTGYTGELFF. DNA for the CDR3: TGTGCCAGCAGCGTTGCCGGGACAGGGTACACCGGGGAGCTGTTTTTT. The chain recombines TRBV9 with TRBJ2-2; TRBD1 matches at 9 bases. The CDR3 is 16 residues long. Per the germline V gene, CDR1 is SGDLS and CDR2 is YYNGEE. V trimming: 2 bases; J trimming: 3 bases; junction bases outside the gene matches: 5.

The genes are TRBV29-1 and TRBJ1-3, with 10 bases matching TRBD1. CDR3 length: 15 amino acids. Germline CDR1 SQVTM, CDR2 ANQGSEA. With V trimmed by 7 bases and J by 4 bases, 10 bases remained unmatched. The chain's CDR3 is CSAVGDRGLGNTIYF. The CDR3 nucleotides are TGCAGCGCCGTGGGCGACAGGGGGCTCGGAAACACCATATATTTT.

The V and J genes are TRBV2 and TRBJ2-1; the D is unclear. The length of the CDR3 is 13 residues. Germline V gives CDR1 SNHLY, CDR2 FYNNEI. Trimming cost V 4 bases and J 0 bases, with 4 bases left between them. CDR3 nucleotides: TGTGCCAGCAGTGTATACTCCTACAATGAGCAGTTCTTC. Amino acids: CASSVYSYNEQFF.

The table lists this clone with a few counts. The rearrangement links TRBV4-2 to TRBJ1-1; 8 positions agree with TRBD1. There are 14 residues in the CDR3. V shed 2 bases and J 5 bases; nucleotides not matched to a gene: 4. Germline V gene lookup returns CDR1 LGHNA and CDR2 YNFKEQ. CDR3 in amino acids: CASSQTTGGTEAFF. The CDR3 region has the DNA TGTGCCAGCAGCCAAACAACAGGGGGGACTGAAGCTTTCTTT.

The rearrangement links TRBV19 to TRBJ2-2; D not resolved. This CDR3 spans 11 amino acids. CDR1 and CDR2 (germline): LNHDA, SQIVND (reference sequence). Trimming cost V 3 bases and J 6 bases, with 2 bases left between them. The CDR3 sequence is CASSISGELFF. The CDR3 nucleotides are TGTGCCAGTAGTATCTCCGGGGAGCTGTTTTTT.

CDR3 bases: TGTGCCAGCAGCTTAGAAGCGGGGTCAGAGACCCAGTACTTC. It encodes CASSLEAGSETQYF. This sequence joins TRBV7-3 and TRBJ2-5; 7 nucleotides agree with TRBD2. The germline V gene encodes CDR1 SGHTA and CDR2 FQGTGA. V gave up 2 bases and J gave up 4 bases; unmatched junction bases: 4. The CDR3 spans 14 residues.

This chain uses TRBV4-2 with TRBJ2-3, with 8 bases matching TRBD2. Trimming took 5 bases from V and 3 from J; bases not matched to a gene: 10. The CDR3 is 16 residues long. Germline V lookup: CDR1 LGHNA, CDR2 YNFKEQ. The CDR3 nucleotides are TGTGCCAGCAGCGGCCGTTACGGGAGGGCGACAGATACGCAGTATTTT. Translated, it gives CASSGRYGRATDTQYF.

The chain couples TRBV5-6 to TRBJ2-7, with 9 nucleotides matching TRBD1. Germline V gene sequence: CDR1 SGHDT, CDR2 YYEEEE. The CDR3 has 14 residues. With 2 bases clipped from V and 3 bases from J, the junction kept 3 bases outside the gene matches. The DNA of the CDR3 is TGTGCCAGCAGCTTCGGACAGGGGAGCTACGAGCAGTACTTC. This translates into CASSFGQGSYEQYF.

The gene calls are TRBV27 and TRBJ2-7; the match to TRBD2 covers 9 bases. Germline CDR1 MNHEY, CDR2 SMNVEV (reference sequence). The CDR3 is 11 amino acids. The CDR3 sequence: CASGSPYEQYF. The CDR3 DNA reads as TGTGCTAGCGGGAGCCCCTACGAGCAGTACTTC.

CDR3 DNA sequence: TGTGCCAGCAGACAAAACCGGGACTATTTCACTGAAGCTTTCTTT. Its protein product is CASRQNRDYFTEAFF. The chain uses TRBV27 and TRBJ1-1; maybe TRBD1 (5 bases). V lost 6 bases, J lost 4 bases, and 18 bases lay in between. The CDR3 contains 15 residues. CDR1 and CDR2 from the germline V gene are MNHEY and SMNVEV (reference sequence).

The rearrangement uses TRBV13 and TRBJ1-2; 7 nucleotides agree with TRBD1. Germline-derived CDR1 and CDR2 are PRHDT and FYEKMQ (reference sequence). The CDR3 length is 14 residues. V shed 5 bases and J 2 bases; nucleotides not matched to a gene: 5. CDR3 bases: TGTGCCAGCAGCCCGGGACAGCAAAACTATGGCTACACCTTC. This sequence encodes CASSPGQQNYGYTF.

The rearrangement uses TRBV7-9 and TRBJ1-1; D gene uncertain. The CDR3 sequence is 16 residues long. Trimming left V 4 bases short and J 6 bases short, with 21 bases between. Germline loops: CDR1 SEHNR, CDR2 FQNEAQ (reference sequence). CDR3 sequence (DNA): TGTGCCAGCAGCTCAAAACCAAGCTGGGAGGCTTCTGAAGCTTTCTTT. Its translation is CASSSKPSWEASEAFF.

The chain joins TRBV6-5 to TRBJ2-5; TRBD2 aligns across 7 bases. Germline-derived CDR1 and CDR2 are MNHEY and SVGAGI. CDR3 length: 12 amino acids. J was trimmed by 5 bases and V by 7 bases; bases with no gene match: 4. The CDR3 loop is CASNHGGETQYF. The CDR3 bases are TGTGCCAGCAACCACGGGGGGGAGACCCAGTACTTC.

J is TRBJ1-1 and V is TRBV28; D not resolved. The CDR3 extends over 14 amino acids. V lost 3 bases to trimming and J lost 5 bases, with 13 bases between them. CDR1 MDHEN and CDR2 SYDVKM come from the germline V gene. This chain's CDR3 is CASSLERGWTEAFF. In nucleotides, the CDR3 is TGTGCCAGCAGTTTGGAACGGGGATGGACTGAAGCTTTCTTT.

This sequence joins TRBV9 and TRBJ1-3; tentative D call: TRBD1 (5 bases). Trimming took 0 bases from V and 4 from J, leaving 11 bases between them. The CDR3 contains 15 residues. Looked up from germline, CDR1 is SGDLS and CDR2 is YYNGEE. For the CDR3, the DNA is TGTGCCAGCAGCGTAGAAGGGGTTTACGGAAACACCATATATTTT. Its translation is CASSVEGVYGNTIYF. Filled out from reference TRBV9 and TRBJ1-3, the complete variable domain reads DSGVTQTPKHLITATGQRVTLRCSPRSGDLSVYWYQQSLDQGLQFLIQYYNGEERAKGNILERFSAQQFPDLHSELNLSSLELGDSALYFCASSVEGVYGNTIYFGEGSWLTVV.